This T cell receptor beta chain was recorded in a study of memory CD4+ T cells and cytomegalovirus serostatus (dated by TCRdb to the late 2010s). A note on the overall study: A total of some 35 healthy Belgian adults, of whom 9 were CMV seropositive and approximately 25 were CMV seronegative, were included in the cohort. CD4+ memory TCRbeta repertoires of a Belgian cohort with known cytomegalovirus serostatus were sequenced in order to replicate a published TCR-based CMV serostatus classifier.

Genomic DNA was extracted from sorted cells with the Quick-DNA Microprep Kit. Amplification of TCRbeta DNA was done with the immunoSEQ hsTCRbeta kit, following the protocol from the manufacturer. An Illumina MiSeq instrument was used to sequence the TCRbeta libraries. As for the original processing: Following removal of out-of-frame sequences, more than 2,000,000 distinct TCRbeta sequences were retained, with an average of roughly 67,000 per individual. Each individual was scored according to the count of approximately 170 previously reported CMV-associated TCRbeta sequences and the total productive distinct TCRbeta count. A beta-binomial model was reimplemented in Python, and scikit-learn random forests with default parameters were trained on data from the US cohort. Classifier performance on the Belgian cohort was reported as the median AUC with percentile confidence intervals calculated over 10,000 bootstrap iterations. TCRdb stores this immuneACCESS table with in-frame sequences only. Part of the clones is absent; in the studies checked, under half of the shortfall reflects unresolved V genes, and no reason is known for the rest. V and J calls and clone size are copied from that table; D and trimming were computed from the DNA. Across this sample there are approximately 92,000 clones, with 75% to 90% seen only once. The ten top clones hold 3.6% of the sample.

A FACSAria II was used to sort memory CD4+ T cells, defined as single viable CD3+CD4+CD8-CD45RO+ cells. To determine CMV serostatus, a Roche Elecsys assay was used that detects serum IgG against CMV pp150, pp28, p38 and p52. Once the samples were thawed, total CD4+ T cells were enriched through positive selection using CD4 magnetic microbeads. Samples originated from another study that specifically interrogated the CD4+ T cell memory repertoire. Following standard operating procedures, peripheral blood mononuclear cells were isolated and cryopreserved, while serum was kept at -80 degrees C. Staining used CD3-PerCP (BW264/56), CD4-APC (RPA-T4), CD45RO-PE (UCHT1) and CD8-Pacific Orange (3B5) antibodies, with Sytox blue excluding non-viable cells. The paper as a whole reports these results and caveats: For CMV serostatus prediction, a median bootstrapped AUC of 0.95 was reached with the original framework, and a median bootstrapped AUC of around 0.9 was reached with a US-trained random forest. On the Belgian cohort, the classifier built on the original framework reached a median bootstrapped AUC of about 0.95, with a 95% CI of 0.76-1.00. Among the 150 to 200 previously reported CMV-associated TCRbeta sequences, 67 showed up in the CD4+ memory repertoires, with each one found in between one and five individuals. Unlike the original study, which covered naive and memory CD4+ and CD8+ populations, the Belgian study sequenced only CD4+CD45RO+ memory cells. The results were read as suggesting that the CMV-associated TCR signature is, for the most part, present in the CD4+ memory repertoire.

Notes on this clone: This receptor's antigen is unknown. No much larger clone exists at a distance of one base, and base qualities are not known.

The V end gives up 7 bases and the J end 5 bases, leaving 6 bases in the junction not matched to a gene. Based on the germline V gene, the CDR1 and CDR2 sequences are MDHEN and SYDVKM. The CDR3, cysteine through phenylalanine, is 13 amino acids long. The sequence is cut down to CDR3 DNA, 39 bases in frame from base 1. Rearrangement joined TRBV28 to TRBJ2-7, with 9 bases aligning to TRBD1. The clonotype originates from an adult in good health and CMV-seropositive. The sample comprised memory CD4+ T cells from blood. The bases are TGTGCCAGCAAACGACAGGGGGTCGACGAGCAGTACTTC. This codes for CASKRQGVDEQYF.